This passage covers 5 T cell receptor beta chains from one sample sequenced in a study of T cell repertoires in cytomegalovirus infection. TCRdb reprocessed the reads via MiXCR and lists one record per CDR3 protein. The data contain around 270,000 distinct CDR3 sequences, approximately 10% of them singletons. Sequenced input: PBMCs. The receptors stem from a human donor in good health (CMV status not recorded). Some clones in this sample may be carry-over from other donors' samples.

This clonotype was seen many times. This chain uses TRBV20-1 with TRBJ2-3, with 9 bases aligning to TRBD2. CDR1 and CDR2 from the germline V gene are DFQATT and SNEGSKA (reference sequence). The CDR3 is 14 amino acids. CDR3 sequence: CSTEGLATADTQYF. The CDR3 region has the DNA TGCAGCACGGAGGGACTAGCAACGGCAGATACGCAGTATTTT.

The chain couples TRBV18 to TRBJ1-2; TRBD1 is a possible D gene (6 bases). Germline V gives CDR1 KGHSH, CDR2 LQKENI. The ends were cut back, 1 base at V and 3 bases at J, with 6 bases in the middle. The CDR3 spans 13 residues. CDR3 sequence (DNA): TGTGCCAGCTCACCACGACAGGACTATGGCTACACCTTC. This gives the protein CASSPRQDYGYTF.

The V and J genes are TRBV6-2 or TRBV6-3 and TRBJ2-7; TRBD2 agrees at 7 bases. After removal of 2 bases from V and 3 bases from J, the junction contained 7 bases not matched to a gene. The CDR3 has 15 residues. CDR1 and CDR2 from the germline V gene are MNHEY and SVGEGT. The CDR3 DNA follows: TGTGCCAGCAGTTACGACCTAGCGGATCTCTACGAGCAGTACTTC. Translated: CASSYDLADLYEQYF.

This sequence joins TRBV7-2 and TRBJ2-7, with TRBD2 matching over 7 bases. The CDR3 has 16 residues. J gave up 7 bases and V 5 bases, and 17 bases lay outside the gene matches. Germline-derived CDR1 and CDR2 are SGHTA and FQGNSA. CDR3 bases: TGTGCCAGCAGCCCCAGGTCGGGGGGATCCCGGAAGGAGCAGTACTTC. Amino acid sequence: CASSPRSGGSRKEQYF.

This clonotype was recorded many times. V gene TRBV7-2 combines with J gene TRBJ2-3; D remains ambiguous. There are 12 residues in the CDR3. The ends were cut back, 6 bases at V and 4 bases at J, with 8 bases in the middle. Germline CDR1 SGHTA, CDR2 FQGNSA. In DNA form, the CDR3 reads TGTGCCAGCAGTCCTGAGGCAGATACGCAGTATTTT. This encodes CASSPEADTQYF.